These 2 T cell receptor beta chains were sequenced from one sample in a study of a mutant IDH1 vaccine in newly diagnosed glioma. Time point given: week 23, last vaccination. All doses held 300 ug of mutant IDH1 20-mer peptide, with topical imiquimod. These receptors have no known antigen. The data were produced by immunoSEQ multiplex PCR, yet TCRdb's version contains in-frame clones alone and is incomplete. Of about 64,000 clones listed, approximately 84% are singletons. The sequenced sample was PBMCs, obtained from a glioma patient whose treatment included an IDH1 peptide vaccine. These TCRs come from a man younger than 40 with glioma.

The chain is built from TRBV5-1 and TRBJ2-1, with D perhaps TRBD1 (5 bases). V lost 7 bases and J lost 4, with 15 bases in between. CDR3 length: 14 amino acids. Germline lookup yields CDR1 SGHRS and CDR2 YFSETQ. The CDR3 DNA reads TGCGCCAGCGGGGTACAGGATACATACAATGAGCAGTTCTTC. Translated: CASGVQDTYNEQFF.

This clone was recorded only once. The chain carries TRBV19 and TRBJ2-6; D unclear. The CDR3 is 14 amino acids. CDR1 LNHDA and CDR2 SQIVND come from the germline V gene (reference sequence). V gave up 5 bases and J gave up 0 bases, with 5 bases separating them. The CDR3: CASSPRSGANVLTF. In DNA form, the CDR3 reads TGTGCCAGTAGTCCGCGCTCTGGGGCCAACGTCCTGACTTTC.